The rows below give T cell receptor beta chains drawn from one sample of a study of a mutant IDH1 vaccine in newly diagnosed glioma. These receptors have no identified antigens. Profiling relied on immunoSEQ multiplex PCR, and the TCRdb table lists in-frame clones only, not all of them. The sample has some 42,000 clones, roughly 82% seen once. The sequences come from PBMCs, collected from a glioma patient whose treatment included an IDH1 peptide vaccine. The receptors originated from a man aged 18 to 35 with glioma. Some clones in this sample may be carry-over from other donors' samples. CDR3s include the opening cysteine and the closing phenylalanine or tryptophan. A D gene is named only where the DNA matches it firmly. Expanded clones are given a class, and other clones once, few, many or no size at all.

TRBD1 | . | TRBJ1-4 | TRBV4-3 | CASSQVGWTGTTNEKLFF | TGCGCCAGCAGCCAAGTAGGGTGGACAGGGACGACTAATGAAAAACTGTTTTTT
. | . | TRBJ1-6 | TRBV5-8 | CASRVGTLRSSYNSPLHF | TGTGCCAGCAGGGTCGGGACTCTTAGAAGCTCCTATAATTCACCCCTCCACTTT
. | . | TRBJ2-2 | TRBV6-5 | CASSYSTRDTGELFF | TGTGCCAGCAGTTACTCGACCAGGGACACCGGGGAGCTGTTTTTT
. | few | TRBJ2-7 | TRBV28 | CASTVGGAGPYEQYF | TGTGCCAGCACCGTGGGGGGCGCGGGGCCCTACGAGCAGTACTTC
TRBD1 | . | TRBJ1-2 | TRBV30 | CAWNPPGTVNYGYTF | TGTGCCTGGAACCCGCCAGGGACAGTTAACTATGGCTACACCTTC
. | . | TRBJ1-2 | TRBV18 | CASSPLGQRYGYTF | TGTGCCAGCTCACCCCTAGGACAGAGATATGGCTACACCTTC
. | . | TRBJ1-1 | TRBV6-6 | CASTPGGGTEAFF | TGTGCCAGCACCCCCGGGGGGGGCACTGAAGCTTTCTTT
. | . | TRBJ2-5 | TRBV5-4 | CASSNGPVPQETQYF | TGTGCCAGCAGCAACGGCCCCGTACCTCAAGAGACCCAGTACTTC
TRBD1 | . | TRBJ2-5 | TRBV7-2 | CASSDRGQGQETQYF | TGTGCCAGCAGCGACAGGGGCCAGGGACAAGAGACCCAGTACTTC
. | . | TRBJ2-3 | TRBV6-6 | CASRYPGDTDTQYF | TGTGCCAGCAGATACCCGGGGGACACAGATACGCAGTATTTT
. | . | TRBJ1-1 | TRBV6-5 | CASSYSNAGFRTEAFF | TGTGCCAGCAGTTACTCGAATGCGGGGTTCCGTACTGAAGCTTTCTTT
. | . | TRBJ1-2 | TRBV2 | CASSENPPYGYTF | TGTGCCAGCAGTGAAAACCCCCCCTATGGCTACACCTTC
TRBD2 | few | TRBJ2-7 | TRBV7-2 | CASSSPGLAGGSGYEQYF | TGTGCCAGCAGCTCTCCGGGACTAGCGGGAGGGTCGGGTTACGAGCAGTACTTC
. | . | TRBJ1-2 | TRBV7-8 | CASSLALSVGEDGYTF | TGTGCCAGCAGCTTAGCGCTTTCGGTAGGAGAGGATGGCTACACCTTC
TRBD1 | . | TRBJ1-2 | TRBV18 | CASSPNPGTGYGYTF | TGTGCCAGCTCACCAAATCCCGGGACAGGGTATGGCTACACCTTC
. | . | TRBJ1-2 | TRBV25-1 | CASSEFRGLVGYTF | TGTGCCAGCAGTGAATTTCGGGGTTTGGTTGGCTACACCTTC
. | once | TRBJ2-2 | TRBV6-5 | CASSYQTRNTGELFF | TGTGCCAGCAGTTACCAGACTAGAAACACCGGGGAGCTGTTTTTT
. | . | TRBJ2-1 | TRBV2 | CASSGFNEQFF | TGTGCCAGCAGTGGGTTCAATGAGCAGTTCTTC
. | . | TRBJ2-7 | TRBV7-9 | CASSLGEGGARQYF | TGTGCCAGCAGCTTAGGGGAAGGGGGGGCCCGGCAGTACTTC
. | few | TRBJ1-1 | TRBV11-2 | CASSLLYSVNTEAFF | TGTGCCAGCAGCTTGCTGTACAGTGTGAACACTGAAGCTTTCTTT
. | . | TRBJ2-2 | TRBV2 | CASSDGQTRLRNTGELFF | TGTGCCAGCAGTGACGGTCAGACCAGACTGCGGAACACCGGGGAGCTGTTTTTT
. | . | TRBJ2-1 | TRBV4-1 | CASSQVYPGSYNEQFF | TGCGCCAGCAGCCAAGTTTACCCGGGCTCCTACAATGAGCAGTTCTTC
. | . | TRBJ2-1 | TRBV2 | CASRRAAYNEQFF | TGTGCCAGCCGCAGGGCGGCCTACAATGAGCAGTTCTTC
. | once | TRBJ1-2 | TRBV2 | CASSEAGSNYGYTF | TGTGCCAGCAGTGAAGCGGGCAGTAACTATGGCTACACCTTC
. | . | TRBJ2-1 | TRBV6-6 | CASSRREHEQFF | TGTGCCAGCAGTCGCAGGGAACATGAGCAGTTCTTC
. | . | TRBJ2-7 | TRBV6-5 | CASSSGLYEQYF | TGTGCCAGCAGTTCGGGCCTATACGAGCAGTACTTC
. | . | TRBJ2-7 | TRBV28 | CASSWNPSEQYF | TGTGCCAGCAGTTGGAACCCTAGCGAGCAGTACTTC
TRBD1 | . | TRBJ2-3 | TRBV7-6 | CASSPEEWTGSDTQYF | TGTGCCAGCAGCCCTGAGGAATGGACAGGGTCAGATACGCAGTATTTT
. | . | TRBJ1-2 | TRBV19 | CAQNGGARGYTF | TGTGCCCAAAACGGCGGTGCAAGGGGCTACACCTTC
. | . | TRBJ2-2 | TRBV5-1 | CASSLRGGDTGELFF | TGCGCCAGCAGCTTAAGGGGAGGAGACACCGGGGAGCTGTTTTTT
. | . | TRBJ1-5 | TRBV5-1 | CASRGHYSTYSNQPQHF | TGCGCCAGCAGAGGACATTATTCCACCTATAGCAATCAGCCCCAGCATTTT
. | few | TRBJ1-4 | TRBV7-9 | CASSLQGIGEKLFF | TGTGCCAGCAGCTTACAAGGGATCGGGGAAAAACTGTTTTTT
. | . | TRBJ2-2 | TRBV6-5 | CASFLGNTGELFF | TGTGCCAGCTTTTTGGGGAACACCGGGGAGCTGTTTTTT
. | once | TRBJ2-7 | TRBV7-8 | CASSLIGRSYEQYF | TGTGCCAGCAGCTTAATCGGCAGGTCTTACGAGCAGTACTTC
TRBD2 | . | TRBJ2-3 | TRBV7-2 | CASSLLGISGALIDTQYF | TGTGCCAGCAGCTTATTGGGGATTAGCGGGGCCCTCATAGATACGCAGTATTTT
. | . | TRBJ1-5 | TRBV19 | CATAFQGKNQPQHF | TGTGCCACCGCGTTCCAGGGGAAAAATCAGCCCCAGCATTTT
. | few | TRBJ2-3 | TRBV11-3 | CASSLAPGTQYF | TGTGCCAGCAGCTTAGCCCCGGGTACGCAGTATTTT
. | . | TRBJ2-7 | TRBV5-4 | CASSSGGGSGEQYF | TGTGCCAGCAGCTCTGGTGGGGGGTCTGGGGAGCAGTACTTC
. | . | TRBJ1-2 | TRBV30 | CAWSVPLWGYTF | TGTGCCTGGAGTGTACCCTTGTGGGGCTACACCTTC
TRBD1 | . | TRBJ2-1 | TRBV2 | CASTWTGGYNEQFF | TGTGCCAGCACCTGGACAGGGGGATACAATGAGCAGTTCTTC
TRBD1 | once | TRBJ1-5 | TRBV9 | CASSSGQGPQHF | TGTGCCAGCAGCTCAGGACAGGGTCCCCAGCATTTT
TRBD1 | once | TRBJ1-2 | TRBV14 | CASSQGGGQNRRYGYTF | TGTGCCAGCAGCCAAGGTGGGGGACAGAATCGACGCTATGGCTACACCTTC
TRBD1 | . | TRBJ1-4 | TRBV5-6 | CASSLGTGVLSATNEKLFF | TGTGCCAGCAGCTTGGGGACAGGGGTTTTATCAGCCACTAATGAAAAACTGTTTTTT
. | . | TRBJ2-3 | TRBV19 | CASSDSASLRDTQYF | TGTGCCAGTAGTGATAGTGCGTCGTTGCGAGATACGCAGTATTTT
. | . | TRBJ2-7 | TRBV28 | CASSLGTYEQYF | TGTGCCAGCAGTCTTGGTACCTACGAGCAGTACTTC
TRBD1 | . | TRBJ1-4 | TRBV9 | CASSMTGGGNEKLFF | TGTGCCAGCAGCATGACAGGGGGTGGTAATGAAAAACTGTTTTTT
. | . | TRBJ2-7 | TRBV5-4 | CASSLGRGGSYHEQYF | TGTGCCAGCAGCTTGGGAAGGGGGGGCTCATACCACGAGCAGTACTTC
. | . | TRBJ1-1 | TRBV25-1 | CASSETARANTEAFF | TGTGCCAGCAGTGAGACAGCCCGTGCTAACACTGAAGCTTTCTTT
. | . | TRBJ1-3 | TRBV5-6 | CASSLRRFSGNTIYF | TGTGCCAGCAGCTTGCGACGGTTCTCTGGAAACACCATATATTTT
. | . | TRBJ2-7 | TRBV29-1 | CSVEAGRSYEQYF | TGCAGCGTTGAGGCAGGGAGGTCCTACGAGCAGTACTTC
TRBD1 | . | TRBJ2-7 | TRBV7-2 | CASSLEGPPRVGGHEQYF | TGTGCCAGCAGCTTAGAAGGACCCCCCAGAGTAGGGGGCCACGAGCAGTACTTC
. | once | TRBJ1-2 | TRBV6-1 | CASSEAEVSGYTF | TGTGCCAGCAGTGAAGCGGAAGTGTCTGGCTACACCTTC
. | . | TRBJ1-2 | TRBV2 | CASSEAQGGTGKADGYTF | TGTGCCAGCAGTGAAGCGCAAGGGGGTACAGGGAAAGCGGATGGCTACACCTTC
TRBD1 | . | TRBJ1-2 | TRBV30 | CAWSLLTTGADGYTF | TGTGCCTGGAGCCTCCTCACGACAGGGGCGGACGGCTACACCTTC
TRBD1 | . | TRBJ2-1 | TRBV5-4 | CASSVPGGQAKQFF | TGTGCCAGCAGCGTCCCAGGGGGTCAGGCGAAGCAGTTCTTC
. | . | TRBJ1-1 | TRBV14 | CASSQVRGNTEAFF | TGTGCCAGCAGCCAAGTAAGAGGGAACACTGAAGCTTTCTTT
. | . | TRBJ1-6 | TRBV6-1 | CATRRGSSYNSPLHF | TGTGCCACCCGGCGGGGGAGCTCCTATAATTCACCCCTCCACTTT